Here is one TCR beta chain with its context. The target of this receptor is not known. Qualities for individual bases were not recorded, and no much larger clone is one base off. This specimen comes from a study of CD8+CD57+ T cells in acquired aplastic anemia (dated by TCRdb to the late 2010s). At the level of the whole study: DNA extracted from sorted CD4+ and CD8+ cells had a mean of about 3 ug, with a range of 0.2 to 27.4 ug. CD8+CD57+ expansion was defined as frequency above the mean frequency observed in healthy subjects. Summary of the overall study and its limitations: Around 30 CD8+ CDR3 sequences were shared between patients and controls but appeared highly expressed in patients and within their immunodominant clones. CD8+ Simpson's diversity did not differ significantly between patients and healthy controls (P=0.060).

CDR3 length: 14 amino acids, cysteine to phenylalanine. Only the CDR3 DNA is retained, 42 bases long and in frame from the first base. Sequences KGHDR (CDR1) and SFDVKD (CDR2) are obtained from the germline V gene. Germline trimming: 3 bases from V, 6 bases from J; junction bases outside gene matches: 5. TCR beta VDJ combination and CDR3 sequence profiling used genomic DNA as the template. TCR repertoire sequencing was run on an Illumina HiSeq 2000. From the authors' description of their analysis: TRBV/TRBJ rearrangement plots, CDR3 size and DJ length profiles, and Simpson's diversity index were used to evaluate the repertoires. Whichever DNA sequence was most abundant in the deep sequencing data was defined as the immunodominant clone. CDR3 amino acid sequences were screened for sharing across subjects and compared with published repertoires and the VDJdb database. Through fastp at Q25 and MiXCR, TCRdb rebuilt clones from the public reads, retaining in-frame beta chains. One record per CDR3 amino acid sequence lists the most common genes and DNA. V and J calls and clone size were set by TCRdb, not the authors. The sample table contains 200,000 to 250,000 distinct CDR3 sequences; only one count was recorded for roughly 60% of them. The ten largest clones represent around 50% of the sample.

Flow cytometry had shown CD8+CD57+ cell expansion in the patients selected for sequencing. Every patient had severe acquired aplastic anemia, diagnosed using the International Study of Aplastic Anemia and Agranulocytosis and Camitta criteria. No patient had received any therapy when blood was sampled. The study deep-sequenced TCR repertoires of sorted CD4+ and CD8+ blood T cells from severe aplastic anemia patients and healthy subjects. In the USA, patient enrollment took place under clinicaltrials.gov protocols 00001620, 01623167, 00001397, 00071045, 00081523 and 00961064. Ficoll-Paque density gradient centrifugation was used to isolate peripheral blood mononuclear cells. CD4+ and CD8+ T cells were sorted by FACS or magnetic beads before DNA extraction.

The receptor chain draws on TRBV24-1 and TRBJ1-2; 8 nucleotides in the junction match TRBD1. Sequenced material: sorted CD4+, CD8+, or CD8+CD57+ T cells (not recorded which) from PBMCs. The source is a human donor with aplastic anemia. The CDR3 region has the sequence CATSDPDRVDGYTF. The DNA sequence follows: TGTGCCACCAGTGATCCGGACAGGGTCGATGGCTACACCTTC.